What follows are 3 T cell receptor beta chains derived from one specimen sequenced in a study of shared clonotypes between healthy human individuals. The data were produced by immunoSEQ multiplex PCR, yet TCRdb's version contains in-frame clones alone and is incomplete. In the table there are 600,000 to 750,000 clones, 72% of which are singletons. The material sequenced was memory CD4+ T cells sorted from blood. The subset denotes: CD45RA-negative fraction. The receptors here all came from a woman aged 25 to 45 in good health.

This chain links TRBV28 with TRBJ2-1, with TRBD2 identical over 9 bases. Losses at the gene ends were 5 bases for V and 8 bases for J; bases not matched to a gene: 10. The CDR3 runs to 15 residues. Germline CDR1 and CDR2: MDHEN and SYDVKM. CDR3 in amino acids: CASSPPLAGHHEQFF. The CDR3 region has the DNA TGTGCCAGCAGTCCCCCCCTAGCGGGACACCATGAGCAGTTCTTC.

The chain links TRBV5-1 to TRBJ2-3; D not certain. Per germline, CDR1 SGHRS and CDR2 YFSETQ. The V end was cut by 1 base, the J end by 3 bases, with 9 bases between. CDR3 length: 14 amino acids. CDR3 residues: CASSLNDRTDTQYF. The CDR3 DNA reads as TGCGCCAGCAGCTTGAACGACCGGACAGATACGCAGTATTTT. Together with reference TRBV5-1 and TRBJ2-3, the CDR3 gives the full variable domain: KAGVTQTPRYLIKTRGQQVTLSCSPISGHRSVSWYQQTPGQGLQFLFEYFSETQRNKGNFPGRFSGRQFSNSRSEMNVSTLELGDSALYLCASSLNDRTDTQYFGPGTRLTVL.

V usage is TRBV5-4 and J usage is TRBJ1-4; D remains ambiguous. The germline V gene has CDR1 SGHNT and CDR2 YYREEE (reference sequence). The CDR3 length is 16 residues. The germline V and J ends were trimmed by 2 bases and 5 bases, with 16 bases remaining between them. The CDR3 spells CASSFGGQLGNEKLFF. The CDR3 DNA reads TGTGCCAGCAGCTTCGGAGGGCAACTCGGGAATGAAAAACTGTTTTTT.